A single T cell receptor (beta chain) is shown here with its context. Its cognate antigen has yet to be identified. No quality values exist for individual bases; no much larger clone is one base distant. This sample is drawn from a study of beta chain features in type 1 diabetes (dated by TCRdb to 2017 to 2018). With respect to the entire study: No differences in mean age, gender distribution, total cell number or subset yield were found between patients and healthy donors. The study compared TCRB repertoires of sorted circulating CD4+ T cell subsets between recently diagnosed type 1 diabetes patients and matched healthy donors. Across all samples, approximately 98,000,000 sorted cells were examined, and cell number per subset correlated strongly with RNA yield. Regulatory and stem cell-like memory subsets were obtained from only 8 patients and roughly eight healthy donors, while naive and central memory subsets were obtained from all 30 or so donors.

The study at large found these results: Because cDNA was sequenced instead of genomic DNA, highly expressing activated cells could be over-represented, though the groups showed no difference in activation or CD3 levels. Shorter templates might be favored by PCR, yet because patient and control samples were amplified and corrected together, any such skew would affect both groups equally. In all four CD4+ subsets, TCRB CDR3 length was moderately but significantly shorter in type 1 diabetes patients. Naive, central memory and regulatory TCRB repertoires appeared to be more similar among patients than among healthy donors. Because the HLA sub-analyses included only small numbers of individuals, any influence of HLA type on TCRB rearrangement was left unresolved. Patients with type 1 diabetes made fewer insertions and deleted more nucleotides at VDJ recombination sites, implying thymic rearrangement abnormalities.

From each donor, a single peripheral blood sample of 100 to 150 mL on average was drawn into heparinised tubes. A BD FACSAria II was used to sort naive, central memory, regulatory and stem cell-like memory CD4+ T cells with a panel that included CD45RO, CCR7, CD25, CD127, CD95 and CD27. A purity above 98% was achieved for all sorted populations. PBMCs were isolated right away by Lymphoprep density gradient centrifugation and were stained directly, without culture. So that batch effects would be minimized, each experiment stained and sorted samples in pairs, pairing one healthy donor with one patient. The High Capacity cDNA Reverse Transcription Kit was used to reverse transcribe all of the isolated RNA, meaning that expressed TCRB transcripts were what got sequenced. Naive, central memory and regulatory T cell samples underwent deep immunoSEQ sequencing, averaging about 3.3 million total reads per sample. Sorted cells were lysed in RLT buffer, and RNA was extracted using DNase-treated RNeasy Micro or Mini kits according to cell number. Each cell subset was processed on its own to prevent cross-contamination, while patient and healthy donor samples were processed together. Using the immunoSEQ multiplex PCR, TCRB sequences were amplified from cDNA into 87-bp fragments spanning the CDR3 region. Sequencing of the amplicons was done on the Illumina HiSeq platform. Per the original workflow: PCR bias was corrected computationally using synthetic template baselines, and reads within Hamming distance 2 were collapsed, with unmergeable singletons discarded. Reads were aligned against IMGT so that V, D and J genes, CDR3 length and insertions or deletions at six rearrangement sites could be assigned. Within each subset, clonotype counts were normalized to the number of sorted cells before true diversity and Gini coefficients were calculated with the tcR R package. Repertoire sharing was quantified using the overlap coefficient calculated on TCRB nucleotide sequences. As a proxy for the pre-selection repertoire, out-of-frame TCRB sequences from naive cells were analyzed. TCRdb retrieved this table from immuneACCESS and kept in-frame rearrangements only. Not all clones are present; in checked studies, unresolved V genes account for under half, and no reason is known for the remainder. V and J calls and clone size are those listed in that table; D and trimming were worked out from the DNA. The sample profile shows under 450,000 clones; 14% of them were found once. Jointly, the top ten make up around 0.039% of the sample.

The TCR originated in a man in his thirties or forties in good health. Source material: naive CD4+ T cells from blood. The meaning of the sample's cell subset or site label: true naive CD4+ T cells.

Here is the DNA: TGTGCCAGCAGCGTAGACATAGGTGAGCAGTTCTTC. It translates to CASSVDIGEQFF. The V gene is TRBV9 and the J gene is TRBJ2-1, with the D gene not confidently named. V and J lose 0 bases and 9 bases, and a span of 7 bases separates them. Inclusive of the bounding cysteine and phenylalanine, the CDR3 is 12 residues long. The only DNA kept is the CDR3, 36 bases in frame from the first base. CDR1 and CDR2 (SGDLS, YYNGEE) derive from the germline V gene.